A selection of T cell receptor beta chains follows, all from one sample in a study of cytomegalovirus exposure and HLA in healthy donors. The data were produced by immunoSEQ multiplex PCR, yet TCRdb's version contains in-frame clones alone and is incomplete. The sample shows fewer than 110,000 clones, about 80% of them seen only once. Sequencing was carried out using PBMCs. These receptors were taken from a man aged 25 to 40 in good health and CMV-seropositive. The CDR3 runs from the conserved cysteine through the conserved F or W. D genes are given only for firm matches. Clone size is not always given. Where it is, it says once, few, many or a class for expanded clones.

d_gene: .; j_gene: TRBJ1-1; abundance: few; v_gene: TRBV4-1; CDR3nt: TGCGCCAGCAGCCAAGATCAGTCCAAGATGTACACTGAAGCTTTCTTT; CDR3aa: CASSQDQSKMYTEAFF
d_gene: .; j_gene: TRBJ2-5; abundance: .; v_gene: TRBV4-1; CDR3nt: TGCGCCAGCAGCCTCACGCCTTTCCCACGAGCGGACCAAGAGACCCAGTACTTC; CDR3aa: CASSLTPFPRADQETQYF
d_gene: TRBD1; j_gene: TRBJ2-7; abundance: .; v_gene: TRBV27; CDR3nt: TGTGCCAGCAGTCTCGACAGGGGCGCCCACGAGCAGTACTTC; CDR3aa: CASSLDRGAHEQYF
d_gene: .; j_gene: TRBJ2-7; abundance: .; v_gene: TRBV4-1; CDR3nt: TGCGCCAGCAGCCAAGTGGGAACGGGAGAGCAGTACTTC; CDR3aa: CASSQVGTGEQYF
d_gene: .; j_gene: TRBJ2-5; abundance: .; v_gene: TRBV18; CDR3nt: TGTGCCAGCTCATCTACTCTACAAGAGACCCAGTACTTC; CDR3aa: CASSSTLQETQYF
d_gene: .; j_gene: TRBJ1-1; abundance: .; v_gene: TRBV11-2; CDR3nt: TGTGCCAGCAGCTTCATCAGGGCGCCGAACACTGAAGCTTTCTTT; CDR3aa: CASSFIRAPNTEAFF
d_gene: .; j_gene: TRBJ2-1; abundance: .; v_gene: TRBV6-5; CDR3nt: TGTGCCAGCAGTTCCCGGTGGACAGTAAATGAGCAGTTCTTC; CDR3aa: CASSSRWTVNEQFF
d_gene: TRBD1; j_gene: TRBJ1-2; abundance: .; v_gene: TRBV19; CDR3nt: TGTGCCAGTTCCACCCGGACAGGGGCTAACTATGGCTACACCTTC; CDR3aa: CASSTRTGANYGYTF
d_gene: TRBD1; j_gene: TRBJ2-7; abundance: .; v_gene: TRBV15; CDR3nt: TGTGCCACCAGCCCGTGGGGTATCGGGACAGGTCGAGCTTCCTACGAGCAGTACTTC; CDR3aa: CATSPWGIGTGRASYEQYF
d_gene: TRBD1; j_gene: TRBJ2-5; abundance: .; v_gene: TRBV2; CDR3nt: TGTGCCAGCAGTCTGCGACAGGGTCAGCCCCAAGAGACCCAGTACTTC; CDR3aa: CASSLRQGQPQETQYF
d_gene: .; j_gene: TRBJ1-5; abundance: few; v_gene: TRBV7-8; CDR3nt: TGTGCCAGCAGCTGGACAGCCCCCCAGCCCCAGCATTTT; CDR3aa: CASSWTAPQPQHF
d_gene: TRBD1; j_gene: TRBJ2-7; abundance: once; v_gene: TRBV18; CDR3nt: TGTGCCAGCTCTCGGGACAGGGGGAAATACGAGCAGTACTTC; CDR3aa: CASSRDRGKYEQYF
d_gene: TRBD1; j_gene: TRBJ2-3; abundance: .; v_gene: TRBV2; CDR3nt: TGTGCTAGTGACAGGGGATCCGATACGCAGTATTTT; CDR3aa: CASDRGSDTQYF
d_gene: .; j_gene: TRBJ1-2; abundance: medium-sized; v_gene: TRBV4-2; CDR3nt: TGTGCCAGCAGCCAAGGGGAAGTCGGGAATGGCTACACCTTC; CDR3aa: CASSQGEVGNGYTF
d_gene: TRBD2; j_gene: TRBJ2-7; abundance: .; v_gene: TRBV5-6; CDR3nt: TGTGCCAGCAGCTTAAGGCTAGCGGGGCGACCCCTCTCCTACGAGCAGTACTTC; CDR3aa: CASSLRLAGRPLSYEQYF
d_gene: .; j_gene: TRBJ1-1; abundance: .; v_gene: TRBV14; CDR3nt: TGTGCCAGCAGCCAAGTAGTAAGGAACACTGAAGCTTTCTTT; CDR3aa: CASSQVVRNTEAFF
d_gene: .; j_gene: TRBJ1-2; abundance: .; v_gene: TRBV18; CDR3nt: TGTGCCAGCTCACTCATGGGGCAGGGCTATGGCTACACCTTC; CDR3aa: CASSLMGQGYGYTF
d_gene: TRBD1; j_gene: TRBJ1-4; abundance: .; v_gene: TRBV5-4; CDR3nt: TGTGCCAGCAGCTTCACAGGGGGCGCCCAGAAAAAACTGTTTTTT; CDR3aa: CASSFTGGAQKKLFF
d_gene: TRBD1; j_gene: TRBJ2-3; abundance: .; v_gene: TRBV7-9; CDR3nt: TGTGCCAGCGATTCAAGTAGGGGACAGACTAGCACAGATACGCAGTATTTT; CDR3aa: CASDSSRGQTSTDTQYF
d_gene: .; j_gene: TRBJ1-5; abundance: .; v_gene: TRBV6-5; CDR3nt: TGTGCCAGCAGCCTAACACAGGGTTTTAATCAGCCCCAGCATTTT; CDR3aa: CASSLTQGFNQPQHF
d_gene: .; j_gene: TRBJ1-3; abundance: once; v_gene: TRBV6-5; CDR3nt: TGTGCCGTTCTCGCCAGGCACTTCTCTGGAAACACCATATATTTT; CDR3aa: CAVLARHFSGNTIYF
d_gene: TRBD2; j_gene: TRBJ2-5; abundance: .; v_gene: TRBV9; CDR3nt: TGTGCCAGCAGCGTAACCAGCGGGGGGGCCGGGGAGACCCAGTACTTC; CDR3aa: CASSVTSGGAGETQYF
d_gene: TRBD1; j_gene: TRBJ2-1; abundance: .; v_gene: TRBV7-9; CDR3nt: TGTTCCAGCTCCGGGACAGACAATGAGCAGTTCTTC; CDR3aa: CSSSGTDNEQFF
d_gene: TRBD1; j_gene: TRBJ1-1; abundance: once; v_gene: TRBV19; CDR3nt: TGTGCCAGTAGTATCGAAAGGACAGGTGGGGCTTTCTTT; CDR3aa: CASSIERTGGAFF
d_gene: TRBD1; j_gene: TRBJ1-2; abundance: .; v_gene: TRBV7-2; CDR3nt: TGTGCCAGCAGCTTAACTCCCACAGGGGTGGGGGGCTACACCTTC; CDR3aa: CASSLTPTGVGGYTF
d_gene: TRBD1; j_gene: TRBJ1-4; abundance: .; v_gene: TRBV4-1; CDR3nt: TGCGCCAGCAGCCGTGCCGGGACAGGGAGTGAAAAACTGTTTTTT; CDR3aa: CASSRAGTGSEKLFF
d_gene: TRBD1; j_gene: TRBJ2-1; abundance: .; v_gene: TRBV6-6; CDR3nt: TGTGCCAGCAGAGGGACAGGGGTGGACTACAATGAGCAGTTCTTC; CDR3aa: CASRGTGVDYNEQFF
d_gene: TRBD2; j_gene: TRBJ2-5; abundance: .; v_gene: TRBV6-5; CDR3nt: TGTGCCAGCAGTTACTTCGGGACTAGCGGAAAAGAGACCCAGTACTTC; CDR3aa: CASSYFGTSGKETQYF
d_gene: TRBD1; j_gene: TRBJ2-1; abundance: .; v_gene: TRBV5-1; CDR3nt: TGCGCCAGCAGCTTGGAACTACAGGGGACTGAGCAGTTCTTC; CDR3aa: CASSLELQGTEQFF
d_gene: .; j_gene: TRBJ2-5; abundance: .; v_gene: TRBV10-2; CDR3nt: TGCGCCAGCAGTTCCCAGTTGCAAGAGGCCCAGTACTTC; CDR3aa: CASSSQLQEAQYF
d_gene: TRBD1; j_gene: TRBJ1-5; abundance: .; v_gene: TRBV19; CDR3nt: TGTGCCAGTTTCCAGGGACAGCATAGCAATCAGCCCCAGCATTTT; CDR3aa: CASFQGQHSNQPQHF
d_gene: .; j_gene: TRBJ1-4; abundance: .; v_gene: TRBV11-3; CDR3nt: TGTGCCAGCAGCTCTTCCGTTGGGCGGGGAAATGAAAAACTGTTTTTT; CDR3aa: CASSSSVGRGNEKLFF
d_gene: TRBD2; j_gene: TRBJ2-3; abundance: .; v_gene: TRBV2; CDR3nt: TGTGCCAGCTTTCTACCGGGGGGGGGCACAGATACGCAGTATTTT; CDR3aa: CASFLPGGGTDTQYF
d_gene: .; j_gene: TRBJ2-5; abundance: .; v_gene: TRBV30; CDR3nt: TGTGCCTGGAGCCCCATGCAAGAGACCCAGTACTTC; CDR3aa: CAWSPMQETQYF
d_gene: TRBD2; j_gene: TRBJ2-5; abundance: few; v_gene: TRBV29-1; CDR3nt: TGCAGCGTTGGTTGGGGGGGGGTGTACCAAGAGACCCAGTACTTC; CDR3aa: CSVGWGGVYQETQYF
d_gene: TRBD1; j_gene: TRBJ2-2; abundance: .; v_gene: TRBV11-2; CDR3nt: TGTGCCAGCAGCTTAGGGACAGGGGGTTACACCGGGGAGCTGTTTTTT; CDR3aa: CASSLGTGGYTGELFF
d_gene: .; j_gene: TRBJ2-7; abundance: once; v_gene: TRBV28; CDR3nt: TGTGCCAGCAGTTCCGCCGGCACCAGGTACGAGCAGTACTTC; CDR3aa: CASSSAGTRYEQYF
d_gene: .; j_gene: TRBJ2-1; abundance: .; v_gene: TRBV4-2; CDR3nt: TGTGCCAGCAGGGGGAGTCCAGGGGGGCATGAGCAGTTCTTC; CDR3aa: CASRGSPGGHEQFF
d_gene: TRBD2; j_gene: TRBJ2-3; abundance: .; v_gene: TRBV5-1; CDR3nt: TGCGCCAGCAGCCCTAGCGGGGAGTGGGCAGATACGCAGTATTTT; CDR3aa: CASSPSGEWADTQYF
d_gene: .; j_gene: TRBJ1-5; abundance: .; v_gene: TRBV2; CDR3nt: TGCGCCAGCAGGCCGGGGGGGGTGGTGCGTCAGCCCCAGCATTTT; CDR3aa: CASRPGGVVRQPQHF